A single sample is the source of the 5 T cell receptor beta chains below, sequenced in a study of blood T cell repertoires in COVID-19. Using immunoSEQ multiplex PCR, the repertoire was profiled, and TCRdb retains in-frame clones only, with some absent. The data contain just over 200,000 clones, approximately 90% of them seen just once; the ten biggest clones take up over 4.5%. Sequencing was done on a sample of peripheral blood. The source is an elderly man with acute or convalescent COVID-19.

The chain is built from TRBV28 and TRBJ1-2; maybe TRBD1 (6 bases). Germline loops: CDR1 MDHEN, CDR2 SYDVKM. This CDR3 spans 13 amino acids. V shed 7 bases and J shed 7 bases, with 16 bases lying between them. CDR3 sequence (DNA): TGTGCCAGCACCCTTGGGGACATGCGTGGCTACACCTTC. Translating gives CASTLGDMRGYTF.

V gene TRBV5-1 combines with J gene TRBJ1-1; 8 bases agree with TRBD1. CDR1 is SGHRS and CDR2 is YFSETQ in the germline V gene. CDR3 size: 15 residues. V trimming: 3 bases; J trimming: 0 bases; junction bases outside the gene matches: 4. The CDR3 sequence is CASSSGTGMNTEAFF. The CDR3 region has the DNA TGCGCCAGCAGCTCTGGGACAGGAATGAACACTGAAGCTTTCTTT.

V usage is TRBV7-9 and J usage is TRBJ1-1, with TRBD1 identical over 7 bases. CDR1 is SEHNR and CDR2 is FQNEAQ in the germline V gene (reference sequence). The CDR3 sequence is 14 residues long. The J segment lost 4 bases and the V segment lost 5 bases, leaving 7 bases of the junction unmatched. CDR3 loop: CASSAGRGVTEAFF. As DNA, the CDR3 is TGTGCCAGCAGCGCGGGCAGGGGGGTCACTGAAGCTTTCTTT.

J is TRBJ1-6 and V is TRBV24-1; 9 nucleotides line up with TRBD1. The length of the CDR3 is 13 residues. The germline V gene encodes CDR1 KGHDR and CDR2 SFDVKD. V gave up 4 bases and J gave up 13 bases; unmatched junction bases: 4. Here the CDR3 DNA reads TGTGCCACCAGTGAAGCCGGGACAGGGCCCCTCCACTTT. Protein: CATSEAGTGPLHF.

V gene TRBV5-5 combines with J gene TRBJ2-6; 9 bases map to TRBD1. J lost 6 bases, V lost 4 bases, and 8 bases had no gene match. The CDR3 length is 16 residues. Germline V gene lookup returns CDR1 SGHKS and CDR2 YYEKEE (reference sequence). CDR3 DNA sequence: TGTGCCAGCAGCGGAACCGGGACAGGGATGGCCAACGTCCTGACTTTC. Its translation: CASSGTGTGMANVLTF.